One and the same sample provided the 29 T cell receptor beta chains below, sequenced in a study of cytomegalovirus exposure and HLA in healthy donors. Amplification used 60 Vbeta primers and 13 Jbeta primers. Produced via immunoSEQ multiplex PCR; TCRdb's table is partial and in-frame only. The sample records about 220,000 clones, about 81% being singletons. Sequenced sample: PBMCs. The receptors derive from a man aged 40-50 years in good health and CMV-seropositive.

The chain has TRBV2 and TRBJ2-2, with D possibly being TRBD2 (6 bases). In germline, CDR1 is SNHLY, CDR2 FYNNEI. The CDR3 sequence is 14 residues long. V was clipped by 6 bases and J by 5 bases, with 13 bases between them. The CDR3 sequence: CASRAQGGTGELFF. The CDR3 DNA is TGTGCCAGCAGGGCCCAAGGAGGGACCGGGGAGCTGTTTTTT.

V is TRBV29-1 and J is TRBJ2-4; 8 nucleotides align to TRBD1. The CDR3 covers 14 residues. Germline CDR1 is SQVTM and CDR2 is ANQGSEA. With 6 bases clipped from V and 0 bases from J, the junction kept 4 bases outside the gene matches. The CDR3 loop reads CSVRQGIAKNIQYF. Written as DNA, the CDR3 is TGCAGCGTCAGACAGGGGATAGCCAAAAACATTCAGTACTTC.

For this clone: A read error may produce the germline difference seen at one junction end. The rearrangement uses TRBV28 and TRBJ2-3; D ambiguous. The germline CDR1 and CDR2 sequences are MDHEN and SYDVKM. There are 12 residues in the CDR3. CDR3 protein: CASTPGFGAVHF. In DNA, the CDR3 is TGTGCCAGCACTCCTGGGTTCGGAGCAGTGCATTTT.

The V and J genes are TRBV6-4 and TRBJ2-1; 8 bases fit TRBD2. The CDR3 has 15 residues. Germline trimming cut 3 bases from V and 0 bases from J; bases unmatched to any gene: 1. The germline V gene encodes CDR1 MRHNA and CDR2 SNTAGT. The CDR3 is CASSDAGGSYNEQFF. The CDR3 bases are TGTGCCAGCAGTGATGCGGGAGGCTCCTACAATGAGCAGTTCTTC.

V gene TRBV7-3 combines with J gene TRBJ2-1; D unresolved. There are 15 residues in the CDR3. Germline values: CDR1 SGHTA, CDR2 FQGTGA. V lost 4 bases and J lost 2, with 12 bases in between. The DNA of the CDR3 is TGTGCCAGCAGCTCGTACACAGACCCCTACAATGAGCAGTTCTTC. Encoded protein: CASSSYTDPYNEQFF.

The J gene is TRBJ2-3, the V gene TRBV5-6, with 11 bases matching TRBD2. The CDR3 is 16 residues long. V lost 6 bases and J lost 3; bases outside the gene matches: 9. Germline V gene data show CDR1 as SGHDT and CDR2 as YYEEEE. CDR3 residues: CASTQLAGDITDTQYF. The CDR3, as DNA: TGTGCCAGCACCCAACTAGCGGGAGATATAACAGATACGCAGTATTTT. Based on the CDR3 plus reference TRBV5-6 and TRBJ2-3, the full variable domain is DAGVTQSPTHLIKTRGQQVTLRCSPKSGHDTVSWYQQALGQGPQFIFQYYEEEERQRGNFPDRFSGHQFPNYSSELNVNALLLGDSALYLCASTQLAGDITDTQYFGPGTRLTVL.

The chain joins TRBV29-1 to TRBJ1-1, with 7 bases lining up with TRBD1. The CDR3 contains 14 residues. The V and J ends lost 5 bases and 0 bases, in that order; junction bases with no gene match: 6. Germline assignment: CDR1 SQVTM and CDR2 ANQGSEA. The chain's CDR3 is CSVLTGLMNTEAFF. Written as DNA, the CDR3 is TGCAGCGTTTTGACAGGGCTAATGAACACTGAAGCTTTCTTT.

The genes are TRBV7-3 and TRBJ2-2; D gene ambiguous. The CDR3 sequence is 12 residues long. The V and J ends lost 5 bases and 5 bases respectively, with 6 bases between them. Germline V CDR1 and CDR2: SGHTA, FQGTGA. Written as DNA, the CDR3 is TGTGCCAGCAGCCGAGGTACCGGGGAGCTGTTTTTT. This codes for CASSRGTGELFF.

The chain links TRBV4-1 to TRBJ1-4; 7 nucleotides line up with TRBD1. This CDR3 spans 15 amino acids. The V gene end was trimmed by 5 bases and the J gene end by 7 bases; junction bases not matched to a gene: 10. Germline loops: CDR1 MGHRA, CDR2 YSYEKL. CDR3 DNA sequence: TGCGCCAGCAGCTTCCGAGGGACAGAGGGTGAAAAACTGTTTTTT. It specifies CASSFRGTEGEKLFF.

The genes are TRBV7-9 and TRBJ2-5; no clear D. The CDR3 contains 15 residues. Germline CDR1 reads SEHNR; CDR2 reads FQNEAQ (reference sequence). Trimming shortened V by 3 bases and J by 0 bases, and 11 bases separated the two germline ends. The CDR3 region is CASSFSPRDQETQYF. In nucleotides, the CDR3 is TGTGCCAGCAGCTTTTCCCCCCGGGACCAAGAGACCCAGTACTTC.

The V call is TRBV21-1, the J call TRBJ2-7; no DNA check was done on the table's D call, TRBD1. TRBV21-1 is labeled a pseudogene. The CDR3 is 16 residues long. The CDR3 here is CASSKERGPLTYEQYV. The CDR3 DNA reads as TGTGCCAGCAGCAAAGAAAGGGGCCCCCTGACCTACGAGCAGTACGTC.

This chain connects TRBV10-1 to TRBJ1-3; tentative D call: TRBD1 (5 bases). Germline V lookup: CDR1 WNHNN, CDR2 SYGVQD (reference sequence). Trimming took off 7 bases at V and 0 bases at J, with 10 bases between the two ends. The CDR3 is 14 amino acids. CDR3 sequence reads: CASTRQSSGNTIYF. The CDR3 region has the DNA TGCGCCAGCACCAGACAGAGCTCTGGAAACACCATATATTTT.

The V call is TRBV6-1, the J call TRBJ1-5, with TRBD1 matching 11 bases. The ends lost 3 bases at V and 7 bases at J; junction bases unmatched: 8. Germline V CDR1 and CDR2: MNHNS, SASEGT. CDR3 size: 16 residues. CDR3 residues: CASSDLGTGGYQPQHF. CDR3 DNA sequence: TGTGCCAGCAGTGATCTCGGGACAGGGGGTTACCAGCCCCAGCATTTT.

CDR3 bases: TGTGCCAGCGGGGAGTTAGGAGGCACCGGGGAGCTGTTTTTT. Its translation: CASGELGGTGELFF. The V and J genes are TRBV6-4 and TRBJ2-2, with D possibly being TRBD2 (5 bases). The germline V gene has CDR1 MRHNA and CDR2 SNTAGT. Trimming cost V 8 bases and J 4 bases, with 14 bases left between them. This CDR3 spans 14 amino acids.

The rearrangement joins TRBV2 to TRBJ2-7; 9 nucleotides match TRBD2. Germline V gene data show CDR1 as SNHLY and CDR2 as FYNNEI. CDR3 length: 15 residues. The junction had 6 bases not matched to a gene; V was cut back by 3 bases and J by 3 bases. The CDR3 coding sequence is TGTGCCAGCAGTGATCCTAGCGGGGACCTCTACGAGCAGTACTTC. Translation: CASSDPSGDLYEQYF. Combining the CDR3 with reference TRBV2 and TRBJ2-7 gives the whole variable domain EPEVTQTPSHQVTQMGQEVILRCVPISNHLYFYWYRQILGQKVEFLVSFYNNEISEKSEIFDDQFSVERPDGSNFTLKIRSTKLEDSAMYFCASSDPSGDLYEQYFGPGTRLTVT.

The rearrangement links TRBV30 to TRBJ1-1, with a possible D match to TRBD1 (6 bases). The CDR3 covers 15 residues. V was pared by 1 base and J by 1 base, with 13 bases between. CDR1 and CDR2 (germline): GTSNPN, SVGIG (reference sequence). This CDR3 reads CAWSGGPDRNTEAFF. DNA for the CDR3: TGTGCCTGGAGTGGGGGGCCTGACAGGAACACTGAAGCTTTCTTT.

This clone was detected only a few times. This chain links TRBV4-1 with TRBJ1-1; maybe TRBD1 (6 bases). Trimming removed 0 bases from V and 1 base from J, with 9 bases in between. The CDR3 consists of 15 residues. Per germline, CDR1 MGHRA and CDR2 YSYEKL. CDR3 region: CASSQEGHPNTEAFF. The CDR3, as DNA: TGCGCCAGCAGCCAAGAGGGACATCCGAACACTGAAGCTTTCTTT.

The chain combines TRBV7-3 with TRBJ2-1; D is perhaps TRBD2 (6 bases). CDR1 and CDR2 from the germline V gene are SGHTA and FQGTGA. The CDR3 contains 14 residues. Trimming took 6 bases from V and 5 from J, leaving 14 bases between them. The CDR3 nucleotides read TGTGCCAGCAGTCGGGCGGGGACCAACAATGAGCAGTTCTTC. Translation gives CASSRAGTNNEQFF.

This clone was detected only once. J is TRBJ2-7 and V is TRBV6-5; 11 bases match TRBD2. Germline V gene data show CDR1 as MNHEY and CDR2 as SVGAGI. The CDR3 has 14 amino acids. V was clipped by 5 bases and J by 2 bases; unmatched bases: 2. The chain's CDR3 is CASSPLAGAYEQYF. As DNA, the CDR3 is TGTGCCAGCAGTCCACTAGCGGGGGCCTACGAGCAGTACTTC.

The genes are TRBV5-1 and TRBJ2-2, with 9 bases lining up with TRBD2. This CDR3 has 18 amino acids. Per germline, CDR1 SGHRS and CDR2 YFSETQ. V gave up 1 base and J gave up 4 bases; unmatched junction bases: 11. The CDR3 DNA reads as TGCGCCAGCAGCTTGCCCCCTAGCGGGGCTTCAGGCACCGGGGAGCTGTTTTTT. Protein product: CASSLPPSGASGTGELFF. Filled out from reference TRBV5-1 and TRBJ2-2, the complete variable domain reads KAGVTQTPRYLIKTRGQQVTLSCSPISGHRSVSWYQQTPGQGLQFLFEYFSETQRNKGNFPGRFSGRQFSNSRSEMNVSTLELGDSALYLCASSLPPSGASGTGELFFGEGSRLTVL.

The CDR3 region has the DNA TGTGCCAGCAGCTTGGCGGGGGTAGGCCCCCAGCATTTT. Its translation: CASSLAGVGPQHF. V gene TRBV5-4 combines with J gene TRBJ1-5; TRBD1 might be the D (5 bases). Germline V CDR1 and CDR2: SGHNT, YYREEE (reference sequence). Trimming shortened V by 0 bases and J by 10 bases, and 11 bases separated the two germline ends. The CDR3 sequence is 13 residues long.

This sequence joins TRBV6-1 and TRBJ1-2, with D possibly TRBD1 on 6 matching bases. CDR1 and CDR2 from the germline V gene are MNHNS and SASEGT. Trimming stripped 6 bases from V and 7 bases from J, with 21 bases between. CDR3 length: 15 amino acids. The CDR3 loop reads CASSPSLGALGGYTF. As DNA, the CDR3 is TGTGCCAGCAGCCCCTCATTGGGGGCGTTGGGTGGCTACACCTTC.

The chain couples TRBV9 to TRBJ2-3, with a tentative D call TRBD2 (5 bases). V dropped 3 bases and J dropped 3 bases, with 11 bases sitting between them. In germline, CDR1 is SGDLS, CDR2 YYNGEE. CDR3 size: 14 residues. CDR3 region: CASSATTTTDTQYF. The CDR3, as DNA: TGTGCCAGCAGCGCGACGACTACTACAGATACGCAGTATTTT.

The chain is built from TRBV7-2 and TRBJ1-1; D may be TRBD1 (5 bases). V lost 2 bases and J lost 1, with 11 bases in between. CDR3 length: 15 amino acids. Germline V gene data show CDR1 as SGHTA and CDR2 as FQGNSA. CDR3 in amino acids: CASSLLGQGNTEAFF. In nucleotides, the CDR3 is TGTGCCAGCAGCTTACTCGGCCAGGGGAACACTGAAGCTTTCTTT. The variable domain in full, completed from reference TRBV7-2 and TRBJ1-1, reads GAGVSQSPSNKVTEKGKDVELRCDPISGHTALYWYRQSLGQGLEFLIYFQGNSAPDKSGLPSDRFSAERTGGSVSTLTIQRTQQEDSAVYLCASSLLGQGNTEAFFGQGTRLTVV.

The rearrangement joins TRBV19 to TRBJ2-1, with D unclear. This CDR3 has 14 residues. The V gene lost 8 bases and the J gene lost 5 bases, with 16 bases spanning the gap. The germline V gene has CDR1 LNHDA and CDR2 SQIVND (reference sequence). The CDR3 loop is CASLPGPNNNEQFF. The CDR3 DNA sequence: TGTGCCAGTCTCCCGGGTCCCAACAACAATGAGCAGTTCTTC.

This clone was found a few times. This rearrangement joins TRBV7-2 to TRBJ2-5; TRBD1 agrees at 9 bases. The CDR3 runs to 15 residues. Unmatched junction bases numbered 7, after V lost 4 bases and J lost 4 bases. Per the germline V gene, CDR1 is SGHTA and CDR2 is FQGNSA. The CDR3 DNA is TGTGCCAGCAGCTCCCCGGGACAGGGCGGAGAGACCCAGTACTTC. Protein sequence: CASSSPGQGGETQYF.

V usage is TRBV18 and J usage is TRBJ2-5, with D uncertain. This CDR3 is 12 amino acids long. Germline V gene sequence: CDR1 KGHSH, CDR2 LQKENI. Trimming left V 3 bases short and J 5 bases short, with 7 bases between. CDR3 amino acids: CASSPEVETQYF. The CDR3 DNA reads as TGTGCCAGCTCACCCGAGGTGGAGACCCAGTACTTC. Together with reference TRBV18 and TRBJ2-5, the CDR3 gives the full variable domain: NAGVMQNPRHLVRRRGQEARLRCSPMKGHSHVYWYRQLPEEGLKFMVYLQKENIIDESGMPKERFSAEFPKEGPSILRIQQVVRGDSAAYFCASSPEVETQYFGPGTRLLVL.

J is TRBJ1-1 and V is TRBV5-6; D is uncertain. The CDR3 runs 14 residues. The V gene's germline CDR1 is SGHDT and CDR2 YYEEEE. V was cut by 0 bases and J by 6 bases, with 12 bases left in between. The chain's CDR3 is CASSLGPLGSEAFF. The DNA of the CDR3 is TGTGCCAGCAGCTTGGGCCCCCTCGGGTCTGAAGCTTTCTTT.

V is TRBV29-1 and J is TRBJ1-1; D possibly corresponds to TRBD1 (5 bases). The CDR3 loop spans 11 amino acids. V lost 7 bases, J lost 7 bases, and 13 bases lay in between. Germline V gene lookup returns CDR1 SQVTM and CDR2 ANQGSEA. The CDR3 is CSGMTVLEAFF. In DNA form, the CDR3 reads TGCAGCGGGATGACAGTTCTTGAAGCTTTCTTT.